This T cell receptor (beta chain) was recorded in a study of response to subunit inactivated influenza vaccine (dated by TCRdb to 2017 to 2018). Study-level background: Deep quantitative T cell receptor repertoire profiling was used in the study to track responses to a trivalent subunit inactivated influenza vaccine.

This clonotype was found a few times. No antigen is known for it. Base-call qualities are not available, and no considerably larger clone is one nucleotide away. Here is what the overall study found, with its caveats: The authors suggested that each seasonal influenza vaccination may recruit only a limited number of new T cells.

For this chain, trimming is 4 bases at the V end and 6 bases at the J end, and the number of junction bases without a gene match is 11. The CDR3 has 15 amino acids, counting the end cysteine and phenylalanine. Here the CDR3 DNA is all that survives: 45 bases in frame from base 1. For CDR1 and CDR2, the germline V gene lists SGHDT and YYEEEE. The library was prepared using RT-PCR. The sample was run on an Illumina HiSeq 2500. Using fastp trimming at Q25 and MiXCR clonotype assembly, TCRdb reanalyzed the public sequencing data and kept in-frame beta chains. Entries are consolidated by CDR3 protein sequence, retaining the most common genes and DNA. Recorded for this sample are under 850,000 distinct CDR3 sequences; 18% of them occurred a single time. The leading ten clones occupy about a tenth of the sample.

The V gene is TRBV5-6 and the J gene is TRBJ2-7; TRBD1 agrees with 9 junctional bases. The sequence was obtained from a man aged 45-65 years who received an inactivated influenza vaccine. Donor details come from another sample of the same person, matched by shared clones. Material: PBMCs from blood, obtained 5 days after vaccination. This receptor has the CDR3 CASSLQGQGNFEQYF. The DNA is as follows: TGTGCCAGCAGCCTGCAAGGACAGGGGAATTTCGAGCAGTACTTC.